These 16 T cell receptor beta chains originate from one sample sequenced in a study of cytotoxic CD8 clonotypes in ibrutinib-treated CLL. Sequencing used immunoSEQ multiplex PCR; TCRdb keeps in-frame clones, though not all of them. The table lists approximately 150,000 clones, about 88% of them singletons. The specimen was PBMCs, collected at disease progression, from a patient treated with ibrutinib. The receptors come from a human donor with chronic lymphocytic leukemia.

The CDR3 nucleotides are TGTGCCTGGAGTCCCACAAGGCGGTGGGAGTTCGATGAGCAGTTCTTC. Translation: CAWSPTRRWEFDEQFF. The chain has TRBV30 and TRBJ2-1, with a possible D match to TRBD2 (5 bases). The V end lost 2 bases, the J end lost 8 bases, and 22 bases lay between the germline ends. CDR3 length equals 16 residues. The germline V gene has CDR1 GTSNPN and CDR2 SVGIG (reference sequence).

The chain recombines TRBV25-1 with TRBJ2-1; D possibly corresponds to TRBD1 (5 bases). V was clipped by 4 bases and J by 8 bases, with 12 bases between them. CDR1 is MGHDK, CDR2 SYGVNS, per germline. The CDR3 loop spans 13 amino acids. The CDR3 DNA reads as TGTGCCAGCAGTGCGCAGGGTATAGATGAGCAGTTCTTC. Translation gives CASSAQGIDEQFF. Looking up the rest from reference TRBV25-1 and TRBJ2-1 gives the full variable domain: EADIYQTPRYLVIGTGKKITLECSQTMGHDKMYWYQQDPGMELHLIHYSYGVNSTEKGDLSSESTVSRIRTEHFPLTLESARPSHTSQYLCASSAQGIDEQFFGPGTRLTVL.

The chain employs TRBV7-7 and TRBJ2-2, with a weak D call TRBD1 (5 bases). The CDR3 is made up of 13 amino acids. V lost 5 bases, J lost 6 bases, and 10 bases lay in between. The germline V gene has CDR1 SSHAT and CDR2 FNYEAQ (reference sequence). The CDR3 protein is CASSQAGPGELFF. The CDR3 coding sequence is TGTGCCAGCAGCCAAGCAGGGCCCGGGGAGCTGTTTTTT.

This sequence joins TRBV27 and TRBJ2-2, with 8 bases matching TRBD1. The CDR3 totals 15 residues. Germline V lookup: CDR1 MNHEY, CDR2 SMNVEV (reference sequence). Trimming cost V 5 bases and J 5 bases; bases outside gene matches: 7. This CDR3 reads CASSHDRGGTGELFF. The CDR3 DNA sequence: TGTGCCAGCAGTCACGACAGGGGTGGGACCGGGGAGCTGTTTTTT.

This chain joins TRBV7-9 and TRBJ2-1; D not certain. Germline CDR1 is SEHNR and CDR2 is FQNEAQ (reference sequence). The CDR3 length is 13 residues. Trimming stripped 0 bases from V and 5 bases from J, with 5 bases between. This CDR3 is CASSLAGNNEQFF. In DNA, the CDR3 is TGTGCCAGCAGCTTAGCGGGAAACAATGAGCAGTTCTTC.

CDR3 loop: CASRHDRNGNSPLHF. CDR3 nucleotides: TGCGCCAGCAGACACGACAGAAACGGGAATTCACCCCTCCACTTT. The chain uses TRBV5-1 and TRBJ1-6; weak D call: TRBD1 (5 bases). Germline loops: CDR1 SGHRS, CDR2 YFSETQ. The V gene lost 5 bases and the J gene lost 7 bases, with 16 bases spanning the gap. This CDR3 contains 15 residues.

This chain joins TRBV11-3 and TRBJ1-4; D perhaps matches TRBD1 (6 bases). CDR3 length: 15 amino acids. The V end lost 7 bases, the J end lost 8 bases, and 20 bases lay between the germline ends. CDR1 is SGHNT and CDR2 is YENEEA in the germline V gene. The CDR3 reads CASIPGDPYEEKLFF. The CDR3 DNA reads as TGTGCCAGCATCCCAGGGGACCCCTACGAGGAAAAACTGTTTTTT.

This chain joins TRBV9 and TRBJ1-3; D not resolved. The V and J ends lost 1 base and 9 bases respectively, with 14 bases between them. CDR3 size: 14 residues. Germline loops: CDR1 SGDLS, CDR2 YYNGEE. The CDR3, as DNA: TGTGCCAGCAGCGTAAATTGGGCGGAATCCACCATATATTTT. It specifies CASSVNWAESTIYF.

V usage is TRBV5-1 and J usage is TRBJ1-1, with D tentatively TRBD1 (5 bases). The CDR3 loop spans 13 amino acids. Germline CDR1 and CDR2: SGHRS and YFSETQ. The V gene lost 7 bases and the J gene lost 3 bases, with 13 bases spanning the gap. CDR3: CASRLGVDTEAFF. The CDR3 nucleotides read TGCGCCAGCCGGTTGGGGGTAGACACTGAAGCTTTCTTT. Using reference TRBV5-1 and TRBJ1-1 for the parts outside the CDR3, the full variable domain is KAGVTQTPRYLIKTRGQQVTLSCSPISGHRSVSWYQQTPGQGLQFLFEYFSETQRNKGNFPGRFSGRQFSNSRSEMNVSTLELGDSALYLCASRLGVDTEAFFGQGTRLTVV.

The chain joins TRBV2 to TRBJ2-3; weak D call: TRBD2 (6 bases). Trimming left V 4 bases short and J 5 bases short, with 19 bases between. The V gene's germline CDR1 is SNHLY and CDR2 FYNNEI. The length of the CDR3 is 16 residues. CDR3 residues: CASSARLDKKGDTQYF. DNA for the CDR3: TGTGCCAGCAGTGCTAGACTAGATAAGAAGGGAGATACGCAGTATTTT.

This clone was seen just once. The CDR3 bases are TGTGCCAGCAGCGCCCTAGGAGGGGAAGAGTGGACCCAGTACTTC. This encodes CASSALGGEEWTQYF. J is TRBJ2-5 and V is TRBV5-6; D may be TRBD2 (6 bases). V lost 4 bases, J lost 7 bases, and 20 bases lay in between. This CDR3 comprises 15 residues. CDR1 SGHDT and CDR2 YYEEEE come from the germline V gene.

This sequence joins TRBV18 and TRBJ2-3; D might be TRBD2 (5 bases). Trimming stripped 4 bases from V and 1 base from J, with 6 bases between. Germline CDR1 and CDR2: KGHSH and LQKENI. The CDR3 extends over 13 amino acids. The CDR3 nucleotides read TGTGCCAGCTCACACGGGGGCACAGATACGCAGTATTTT. Translating gives CASSHGGTDTQYF.

The chain couples TRBV29-1 to TRBJ1-2, with a tentative D call TRBD1 (5 bases). Per the germline V gene, CDR1 is SQVTM and CDR2 is ANQGSEA. The CDR3 is made up of 13 amino acids. The V end lost 1 base, the J end lost 7 bases, and 13 bases lay between the germline ends. The CDR3 region has the DNA TGCAGCGTTGAAGTCCGCAGGGCCGGTGGCTACACCTTC. Protein: CSVEVRRAGGYTF.

V and J are TRBV6-5 and TRBJ1-2; D call uncertain. Germline V lookup: CDR1 MNHEY, CDR2 SVGAGI. The CDR3 sequence is 11 residues long. The ends were cut back, 7 bases at V and 6 bases at J, with 9 bases in the middle. CDR3: CASKERDGYTF. The CDR3 DNA sequence: TGTGCCAGCAAGGAAAGGGATGGCTACACCTTC.

The rearrangement joins TRBV9 to TRBJ1-5; no firm D call. V lost 0 bases and J 5 bases, leaving 15 bases between the germline ends. Germline CDR1 reads SGDLS; CDR2 reads YYNGEE. The CDR3 loop spans 16 amino acids. The CDR3 region is CASSVVPGEGHQPQHF. The CDR3 nucleotides read TGTGCCAGCAGCGTAGTCCCCGGGGAGGGCCATCAGCCCCAGCATTTT.

The chain employs TRBV4-1 and TRBJ2-5; 12 bases align to TRBD2. The ends lost 4 bases at V and 5 bases at J; junction bases unmatched: 11. Germline CDR1 and CDR2: MGHRA and YSYEKL. CDR3 length: 17 residues. The CDR3 loop reads CASSPGTSGFLGETQYF. For the CDR3, the DNA is TGCGCCAGCAGCCCGGGGACTAGCGGGTTCCTGGGGGAGACCCAGTACTTC.